These 28 T cell receptor beta chains were all obtained from the same sample, sequenced in a study of cytomegalovirus exposure and HLA in healthy donors. Clones were sequenced by immunoSEQ multiplex PCR, and TCRdb holds only the in-frame ones, with some missing. The top ten clones hold about 3.5% of a sample with roughly 140,000 clones, roughly 89% of them seen once. Material for sequencing was PBMCs. The receptor set was obtained from a young woman in good health and CMV-seropositive.

J is TRBJ2-1 and V is TRBV7-6; possible D gene TRBD2, 6 bases. CDR1 SGHVS and CDR2 FNYEAQ come from the germline V gene. Between the trimmed V and J ends, which lost 1 base and 2 bases, there was a span of 12 bases. The CDR3 length is 16 residues. The CDR3 DNA is TGTGCCAGCAGCTTAGATTTGAGCGGGCCCTACAATGAGCAGTTCTTC. It yields the protein CASSLDLSGPYNEQFF.

This clone occurred once. The chain carries TRBV11-2 and TRBJ2-1, with 8 positions matching TRBD2. Germline trimming cut 3 bases from V and 4 bases from J; bases unmatched to any gene: 11. CDR3 size: 17 residues. The V gene's germline CDR1 is SGHAT and CDR2 FQNNGV. CDR3 in DNA: TGTGCCAGCAGCTTTCTCGCGCTAGCGGGCCAGTACAATGAGCAGTTCTTC. This translates into CASSFLALAGQYNEQFF.

The chain combines TRBV7-2 with TRBJ2-5; no definite D call. V lost 5 bases and J 9 bases, leaving 19 bases between the germline ends. CDR3 size: 14 residues. Per germline, CDR1 SGHTA and CDR2 FQGNSA. CDR3 region: CASSLDRGLMAQYF. In DNA form, the CDR3 reads TGTGCCAGCAGCCTAGACCGAGGCCTCATGGCCCAGTACTTC.

The chain carries TRBV15 and TRBJ2-3; 7 nucleotides agree with TRBD2. The V gene's germline CDR1 is LNHNV and CDR2 YYDKDF (reference sequence). The CDR3 covers 14 residues. V was clipped by 9 bases and J by 4 bases; unmatched bases: 10. Here the CDR3 reads CATRGEGLPDTQYF. The CDR3 DNA reads as TGTGCCACTCGGGGGGAGGGCCTCCCAGATACGCAGTATTTT.

The chain couples TRBV11-3 to TRBJ2-1; weak D call: TRBD1 (6 bases). V gave up 5 bases and J gave up 7 bases, with 12 bases separating them. The germline CDR1 and CDR2 sequences are SGHNT and YENEEA. This CDR3 contains 13 residues. Written as DNA, the CDR3 is TGTGCCAGCAGCAGCGTAGGGGGAAATGAGCAGTTCTTC. It specifies CASSSVGGNEQFF.

This clone was seen just once. The CDR3 loop is CASRIQENTEAFF. The CDR3 region has the DNA TGTGCCAGCAGGATACAGGAAAACACTGAAGCTTTCTTT. The chain joins TRBV6-6 to TRBJ1-1, with a weak D call TRBD1 (5 bases). This CDR3 region has 13 residues. Germline assignment: CDR1 MNHNY and CDR2 SVGAGI (reference sequence). V was trimmed by 6 bases and J by 2 bases, leaving 10 bases between them.

This chain joins TRBV7-2 and TRBJ1-1; D ambiguous. The germline V gene encodes CDR1 SGHTA and CDR2 FQGNSA. CDR3 size: 14 residues. V lost 3 bases to trimming and J lost 1 base, with 9 bases between them. CDR3 bases: TGTGCCAGCAGCTTGGTGGCTGGGAACACTGAAGCTTTCTTT. As protein: CASSLVAGNTEAFF.

The genes are TRBV28 and TRBJ2-1, with D uncertain. The germline CDR1 and CDR2 sequences are MDHEN and SYDVKM. The CDR3 sequence is 15 residues long. V lost 3 bases, J lost 7 bases, and 16 bases lay in between. The CDR3 region is CASSLTTPTRNEQFF. In DNA, the CDR3 is TGTGCCAGCAGTTTGACGACCCCGACCAGGAATGAGCAGTTCTTC.

The rearrangement links TRBV27 to TRBJ2-1; 7 bases line up with TRBD2. After removal of 9 bases from V and 3 bases from J, the junction contained 8 bases not matched to a gene. The CDR3 runs 14 residues. Germline lookup yields CDR1 MNHEY and CDR2 SMNVEV (reference sequence). The CDR3 DNA sequence: TGTGCCAGGGGGTGCGGACTAGGCTACAATGAGCAGTTCTTC. Its translation is CARGCGLGYNEQFF.

The V call is TRBV10-3, the J call TRBJ2-2; D not resolved. Germline V gene lookup returns CDR1 ENHRY and CDR2 SYGVKD. With 3 bases removed from V and 6 bases from J, the gap between germline ends came to 8 bases. The length of the CDR3 is 13 residues. The CDR3 sequence is CAISDSFPGELFF. CDR3 coding DNA: TGTGCCATCAGTGATAGTTTCCCCGGGGAGCTGTTTTTT.

This chain uses TRBV4-3 with TRBJ2-1; TRBD2 agrees at 7 bases. This CDR3 is built from 16 residues. Trimming cost V 0 bases and J 4 bases; bases outside gene matches: 6. Germline-derived CDR1 and CDR2 are LGHNA and YSLEER. Written as DNA, the CDR3 is TGCGCCAGCAGCCAAGAACCCAGCGGGGAATACAATGAGCAGTTCTTC. This gives the protein CASSQEPSGEYNEQFF.

The chain has TRBV5-4 and TRBJ2-3; 9 nucleotides agree with TRBD2. The length of the CDR3 is 16 residues. V shed 2 bases, J shed 3 bases, and the junction held 7 bases outside the gene matches. CDR1 and CDR2 (germline): SGHNT, YYREEE (reference sequence). The CDR3 spells CASSFRAGGPTDTQYF. In nucleotides, the CDR3 is TGTGCCAGCAGCTTTCGTGCGGGAGGGCCGACAGATACGCAGTATTTT.

The J gene is TRBJ2-1, the V gene TRBV2; 8 nucleotides match TRBD2. The CDR3 is 16 residues long. CDR1 and CDR2 (germline): SNHLY, FYNNEI. V dropped 8 bases and J dropped 1; count of bases not matched to a gene: 10. This chain's CDR3 is CASGGGAGESYNEQFF. The CDR3 DNA reads as TGTGCCAGCGGAGGGGGAGCGGGAGAGTCCTACAATGAGCAGTTCTTC.

This clone showed up just once. V usage is TRBV2 and J usage is TRBJ2-2; 10 nucleotides agree with TRBD2. The CDR3 loop spans 15 amino acids. With 11 bases clipped from V and 7 bases from J, the junction kept 13 bases outside the gene matches. The germline gives CDR1 SNHLY, CDR2 FYNNEI. The CDR3 DNA reads as TGTGCCGGGCGGCGGGGGCTAGCGGGAGTCGGGGAGCTGTTTTTT. Its protein is CAGRRGLAGVGELFF.

As regards this clone: The DNA is omitted, as the CDR3 cannot be located on it reliably, and the CDR3 follows TCRdb's listing. This chain uses TRBV28 with TRBJ2-5; the table calls TRBD2, which could not be checked here. Germline CDR1 is MDHEN and CDR2 is SYDVKM. The CDR3 has 12 amino acids, counting both end residues. CDR3 protein: CASSSSGETQYF.

V is TRBV19 and J is TRBJ1-5, with a weak D call TRBD1 (5 bases). CDR1 and CDR2 from the germline V gene are LNHDA and SQIVND (reference sequence). The CDR3 extends over 15 amino acids. V was clipped by 0 bases and J by 5 bases, with 11 bases between them. In DNA form, the CDR3 reads TGTGCCAGTAGTATAGAGTTCCTCAGGGATCAGCCCCAGCATTTT. This codes for CASSIEFLRDQPQHF.

The rearrangement links TRBV29-1 to TRBJ2-5; D is uncertain. Per the germline V gene, CDR1 is SQVTM and CDR2 is ANQGSEA. V was pared by 4 bases and J by 5 bases, with 14 bases between. The length of the CDR3 is 13 residues. The CDR3 is CSVAGEVQETQYF. CDR3 DNA: TGCAGCGTTGCCGGAGAGGTTCAGGAGACCCAGTACTTC.

The rearrangement links TRBV2 to TRBJ2-7, with a tentative D call TRBD1 (5 bases). V dropped 10 bases and J dropped 1 base, with 11 bases sitting between them. Germline values: CDR1 SNHLY, CDR2 FYNNEI. The CDR3 consists of 12 residues. CDR3 protein: CATRTLSYEQYF. CDR3 sequence (DNA): TGTGCCACCCGGACACTTTCCTACGAGCAGTACTTC.

In nucleotides, the CDR3 is TGTGCCAGCAGCCATGAAGGGGGAACTGAAGCTTTCTTT. It yields the protein CASSHEGGTEAFF. J is TRBJ1-1 and V is TRBV11-3; a possible D gene is TRBD1 (6 bases). Germline CDR1 reads SGHNT; CDR2 reads YENEEA. Trimming took off 5 bases at V and 5 bases at J, with 12 bases between the two ends. The CDR3 covers 13 residues.

J is TRBJ2-5 and V is TRBV11-2, with 8 bases lining up with TRBD1. There are 13 residues in the CDR3. With 4 bases clipped from V and 5 bases from J, the junction kept 3 bases outside the gene matches. The germline V gene encodes CDR1 SGHAT and CDR2 FQNNGV. As DNA, the CDR3 is TGTGCCAGCAGCTACCGGGACAGGGAGACCCAGTACTTC. Its protein product is CASSYRDRETQYF. Supplemented by reference TRBV11-2 and TRBJ2-5, the full variable domain reads EAGVAQSPRYKIIEKRQSVAFWCNPISGHATLYWYQQILGQGPKLLIQFQNNGVVDDSQLPKDRFSAERLKGVDSTLKIQPAKLEDSAVYLCASSYRDRETQYFGPGTRLLVL.

The rearrangement links TRBV27 to TRBJ2-5; D perhaps matches TRBD1 (5 bases). Germline V gene data show CDR1 as MNHEY and CDR2 as SMNVEV (reference sequence). This CDR3 spans 13 amino acids. Trimming shortened V by 6 bases and J by 5 bases, and 13 bases separated the two germline ends. The chain's CDR3 is CASREGDWETQYF. The CDR3 DNA sequence: TGTGCCAGCAGGGAAGGGGATTGGGAGACCCAGTACTTC.

The chain is built from TRBV6-4 and TRBJ2-7; 10 nucleotides match TRBD2. Germline-derived CDR1 and CDR2 are MRHNA and SNTAGT. V was clipped by 3 bases and J by 0 bases; unmatched bases: 2. This CDR3 is 15 amino acids long. CDR3 residues: CASSELAGDSYEQYF. CDR3 nucleotide sequence: TGTGCCAGCAGTGAGCTAGCGGGAGACTCCTACGAGCAGTACTTC.

This chain connects TRBV11-3 to TRBJ2-1, with 9 bases matching TRBD2. In germline, CDR1 is SGHNT, CDR2 YENEEA. There are 15 residues in the CDR3. The V gene end was trimmed by 5 bases and the J gene end by 6 bases; junction bases not matched to a gene: 8. The CDR3 loop reads CASSRDSGRFNEQFF. For the CDR3, the DNA is TGTGCCAGCAGCCGTGATAGCGGGAGATTCAATGAGCAGTTCTTC.

This clone appeared once. The V call is TRBV5-4, the J call TRBJ2-2; a weak D match, TRBD2 (6 bases). Germline lookup yields CDR1 SGHNT and CDR2 YYREEE (reference sequence). V was shortened by 0 bases and J by 6 bases, with 18 bases between the two germline ends. The CDR3 spans 17 residues. The CDR3 loop reads CASSLVGGRVRPGELFF. CDR3 DNA: TGTGCCAGCAGCTTGGTCGGGGGTCGGGTCCGCCCCGGGGAGCTGTTTTTT.

CDR3: CASSLPGQHYEQYF. Written as DNA, the CDR3 is TGTGCCAGCAGCCTTCCTGGACAGCACTACGAGCAGTACTTC. The genes are TRBV5-4 and TRBJ2-7; tentatively, D is TRBD1 (6 bases). CDR1 and CDR2 (germline): SGHNT, YYREEE (reference sequence). This CDR3 comprises 14 residues. V shed 4 bases and J shed 3 bases, with 14 bases lying between them.

This chain connects TRBV19 to TRBJ2-7; 10 bases align to TRBD2. Trimming removed 1 base from V and 7 bases from J; junction bases left unmatched: 7. This CDR3 has 15 residues. Germline V gives CDR1 LNHDA, CDR2 SQIVND (reference sequence). The DNA of the CDR3 is TGTGCCAGTAGTATAGCCCTAGCGGGAGCAGGGGAGCAGTACTTC. Its translation: CASSIALAGAGEQYF.

The chain couples TRBV6-1 to TRBJ2-4; unclear D gene. V lost 6 bases to trimming and J lost 15 bases, with 21 bases between them. Germline loops: CDR1 MNHNS, CDR2 SASEGT. The CDR3 runs 13 residues. CDR3 coding DNA: TGTGCCAGCAGCGACGCCCCCGAGCGAAAAAGGTACTTC. It encodes CASSDAPERKRYF.

The V and J genes are TRBV6-1 and TRBJ1-5; 8 bases align to TRBD1. Germline CDR1 MNHNS, CDR2 SASEGT. CDR3 size: 16 residues. Unmatched junction bases numbered 5, after V lost 4 bases and J lost 0 bases. CDR3 residues: CASSAKTGVSNQPQHF. CDR3 bases: TGTGCCAGCAGTGCCAAGACAGGGGTTAGCAATCAGCCCCAGCATTTT.